This TCR beta chain was obtained from a study of regulatory T cells in long-lasting Graves disease. Study conclusions and caveats: TCR diversity was lower in persistent Graves' patients than in newly diagnosed ones.

The table lists this clonotype with many counts. Its matching antigen is unknown. Arm-PCR of CDR3 regions with iRepertoire HTBI primers generated TCR beta libraries. Original processing methods: The study identified 62 TRBV and about 14 TRBJ segments across samples. TCRdb fed the multiplex PCR reads into MiXCR, producing one record per CDR3 protein. V and J calls and clone size were set by TCRdb, not the authors. The sample shows approximately 400,000 distinct CDR3 sequences, under 15% of them seen only once. CDR3 length: 15 amino acids. Looked up from germline, CDR1 is DFQATT and CDR2 is SNEGSKA (reference sequence). V was shortened by 2 bases and J by 3 bases, with 17 bases between the two germline ends. Indicated time point: newly diagnosed GD, antithyroid drugs for less than 3 months. TCR sequences were obtained from RNA taken from PBMCs. These data were likewise used in another study, on T cells in Graves' hyperthyroidism and ophthalmopathy. That source notes: Researchers ran a first-round RT-PCR on the TCR CDR3 using the HTBI primer set.

V is TRBV20-1 and J is TRBJ2-7; possibly TRBD1 or TRBD2 for D (5 bases each). The sample here was peripheral blood mononuclear cells (PBMCs), taken at new diagnosis, from a patient treated with antithyroid drugs. This receptor was taken from a woman aged 25 to 39 with Graves disease. The CDR3 sequence: CSARSPGTSNYEQYF. The CDR3 region has the DNA TGCAGTGCTAGAAGTCCCGGGACCTCTAACTACGAGCAGTACTTC.